The 32 T cell receptor beta chains listed next were all sequenced from one sample in a study of T cells in localized non-small cell lung cancer. TCRdb's table, derived via immunoSEQ multiplex PCR, lists solely in-frame clones and lacks some. The sample includes 7,000 to 8,000 clones, about 90% of them seen just once. Sequenced material: peripheral blood mononuclear cells, taken before any cancer treatment. The receptors were gathered from a male donor aged 60 or over with stage II lung adenocarcinoma.

The chain joins TRBV6-1 to TRBJ2-7, with D tentatively TRBD1 (5 bases). Trimming left V 7 bases short and J 1 base short, with 8 bases between. The germline V gene encodes CDR1 MNHNS and CDR2 SASEGT. The length of the CDR3 is 12 residues. CDR3 nucleotides: TGTGCCAGCACCGACAGATCCTACGAGCAGTACTTC. This sequence encodes CASTDRSYEQYF.

This chain connects TRBV5-4 to TRBJ1-4, with a weak D call TRBD1 (6 bases). V was pared by 6 bases and J by 7 bases, with 16 bases between. Germline assignment: CDR1 SGHNT and CDR2 YYREEE (reference sequence). This CDR3 contains 14 residues. The chain's CDR3 is CASNTRGAGEKLFF. CDR3 DNA sequence: TGTGCCAGCAATACCCGGGGGGCCGGTGAAAAACTGTTTTTT.

The chain joins TRBV7-3 to TRBJ2-5; D unclear. Trimming removed 1 base at V and 2 bases at J, with 8 bases between. Germline lookup yields CDR1 SGHTA and CDR2 FQGTGA. CDR3 size: 14 residues. The CDR3 is CASSLRAWQETQYF. The CDR3 nucleotides are TGTGCCAGCAGCTTAAGAGCTTGGCAAGAGACCCAGTACTTC.

The chain uses TRBV6-5 and TRBJ2-3; D is undetermined. CDR3 length equals 13 residues. Looked up from germline, CDR1 is MNHEY and CDR2 is SVGAGI. The V gene lost 0 bases and the J gene lost 5 bases, with 6 bases spanning the gap. CDR3 loop: CASSYSDGDTQYF. The CDR3, as DNA: TGTGCCAGCAGTTACTCGGACGGAGATACGCAGTATTTT.

This chain connects TRBV27 to TRBJ1-3; D is undetermined. This CDR3 has 15 residues. CDR1 MNHEY and CDR2 SMNVEV come from the germline V gene (reference sequence). V lost 1 base, J lost 2 bases, and 9 bases lay in between. CDR3 amino acids: CASSLWGSPGNTIYF. For the CDR3, the DNA is TGTGCCAGCAGTTTATGGGGAAGCCCTGGAAACACCATATATTTT.

The chain combines TRBV6-5 with TRBJ1-2; D is unresolved. CDR1 and CDR2 (germline): MNHEY, SVGAGI. This CDR3 spans 13 amino acids. The V end was cut by 7 bases, the J end by 2 bases, with 11 bases between. This CDR3 reads CASILDGNYGYTF. Written as DNA, the CDR3 is TGTGCCAGCATCTTGGACGGGAACTATGGCTACACCTTC.

The chain uses TRBV4-3 and TRBJ2-3, with D possibly matching TRBD2 (5 bases). The CDR3 has 14 amino acids. V was clipped by 0 bases and J by 14 bases, with 18 bases between them. Germline assignment: CDR1 LGHNA and CDR2 YSLEER. CDR3 residues: CASSQDLERRPAYF. The CDR3 DNA reads as TGCGCCAGCAGCCAAGATCTCGAGCGGCGCCCCGCGTATTTT.

This clone was recorded a few times. This chain uses TRBV5-1 with TRBJ1-3; TRBD1 matches 7 bases. Germline CDR1 is SGHRS and CDR2 is YFSETQ. The CDR3 contains 16 residues. The junction had 6 bases not matched to a gene; V was cut back by 3 bases and J by 0 bases. CDR3: CASSSDRAPSGNTIYF. CDR3 nucleotide sequence: TGCGCCAGCAGCTCAGACAGGGCCCCCTCTGGAAACACCATATATTTT.

This chain links TRBV5-1 with TRBJ2-7; 13 bases are a match to TRBD2. The V gene end was trimmed by 4 bases and the J gene end by 3 bases; junction bases not matched to a gene: 7. The CDR3 covers 16 residues. Germline V CDR1 and CDR2: SGHRS, YFSETQ. The CDR3 sequence is CASSATSGGFFYEQYF. The CDR3 DNA follows: TGCGCCAGCAGCGCGACTAGCGGGGGGTTTTTCTACGAGCAGTACTTC. The full variable domain, in which reference TRBV5-1 and TRBJ2-7 provide the parts outside the CDR3, is KAGVTQTPRYLIKTRGQQVTLSCSPISGHRSVSWYQQTPGQGLQFLFEYFSETQRNKGNFPGRFSGRQFSNSRSEMNVSTLELGDSALYLCASSATSGGFFYEQYFGPGTRLTVT.

This chain connects TRBV29-1 to TRBJ2-4; 9 bases are shared with TRBD1. J was trimmed by 7 bases and V by 7 bases; bases with no gene match: 8. The CDR3 extends over 13 amino acids. Looked up from germline, CDR1 is SQVTM and CDR2 is ANQGSEA. CDR3 sequence (DNA): TGCAGCGCTGGAGGGACAGGGACCAACATTCAGTACTTC. Its translation: CSAGGTGTNIQYF.

This clone has just one count. The chain uses TRBV19 and TRBJ1-4; D remains ambiguous. This CDR3 contains 13 residues. The V and J ends lost 8 bases and 6 bases respectively, with 13 bases between them. In germline, CDR1 is LNHDA, CDR2 SQIVND (reference sequence). CDR3 nucleotide sequence: TGTGCCAGTTGGGGTAGGCGGGATGAAAAACTGTTTTTT. Translated, it gives CASWGRRDEKLFF. The full variable domain, with the rest looked up from reference TRBV19 and TRBJ1-4, is DGGITQSPKYLFRKEGQNVTLSCEQNLNHDAMYWYRQDPGQGLRLIYYSQIVNDFQKGDIAEGYSVSREKKESFPLTVTSAQKNPTAFYLCASWGRRDEKLFFGSGTQLSVL.

This clone was seen just once. The chain uses TRBV7-2 and TRBJ2-7; D tentatively fits TRBD1 or TRBD2 (6 bases each). Germline CDR1 reads SGHTA; CDR2 reads FQGNSA. The CDR3 runs 14 residues. The ends were cut back, 1 base at V and 3 bases at J, with 10 bases in the middle. The CDR3 DNA reads TGTGCCAGCAGCTTAGTGGGGGGCGACTACGAGCAGTACTTC. As protein: CASSLVGGDYEQYF.

The chain recombines TRBV4-3 with TRBJ1-6; 8 nucleotides line up with TRBD1. This CDR3 spans 15 amino acids. CDR1 is LGHNA, CDR2 YSLEER, per germline. Germline trimming cut 4 bases from V and 8 bases from J; bases unmatched to any gene: 7. CDR3 residues: CASSPSQDRDSPLHF. The CDR3 DNA sequence: TGCGCCAGCAGCCCGTCGCAGGACAGGGATTCACCCCTCCACTTT.

The rearrangement uses TRBV6-5 and TRBJ2-2, with 11 bases identical to TRBD1. Germline V CDR1 and CDR2: MNHEY, SVGAGI. V dropped 4 bases and J dropped 7; count of bases not matched to a gene: 8. The CDR3 loop spans 16 amino acids. This chain's CDR3 is CASSSGQGAFVGELFF. The CDR3 coding sequence is TGTGCCAGCAGTTCCGGACAGGGGGCGTTTGTCGGGGAGCTGTTTTTT.

The chain uses TRBV30 and TRBJ1-5; D may be TRBD1 (5 bases). This CDR3 has 13 amino acids. Per the germline V gene, CDR1 is GTSNPN and CDR2 is SVGIG (reference sequence). V lost 1 base, J lost 5 bases, and 9 bases lay in between. The CDR3 nucleotides are TGTGCCTGGAGTGATGGGGGGGATCAGCCCCAGCATTTT. It yields the protein CAWSDGGDQPQHF.

This clone was observed a single time. The gene calls are TRBV7-9 and TRBJ1-5, with D possibly being TRBD1 (5 bases). Germline CDR1 and CDR2: SEHNR and FQNEAQ (reference sequence). V was shortened by 2 bases and J by 9 bases, with 17 bases between the two germline ends. CDR3 length: 15 amino acids. CDR3 bases: TGTGCCAGCAGCTTAATGGGGACTAGTAACCCGCCCCAGCATTTT. This codes for CASSLMGTSNPPQHF. The entire variable domain, with the rest obtained from reference TRBV7-9 and TRBJ1-5, is as follows: DTGVSQNPRHKITKRGQNVTFRCDPISEHNRLYWYRQTLGQGPEFLTYFQNEAQLEKSRLLSDRFSAERPKGSFSTLEIQRTEQGDSAMYLCASSLMGTSNPPQHFGDGTRLSIL.

The chain recombines TRBV10-1 with TRBJ1-1; D remains unclear. Germline values: CDR1 WNHNN, CDR2 SYGVQD (reference sequence). Trimming took off 4 bases at V and 1 base at J, with 10 bases between the two ends. There are 14 residues in the CDR3. CDR3 amino acids: CASSAELTNTEAFF. The DNA of the CDR3 is TGCGCCAGCAGTGCCGAACTCACGAACACTGAAGCTTTCTTT.

This chain joins TRBV6-5 and TRBJ2-4; 7 bases align to TRBD1. V lost 6 bases to trimming and J lost 0 bases; unmatched junction nucleotides: 5. CDR1 and CDR2 from the germline V gene are MNHEY and SVGAGI. The CDR3 totals 15 residues. Here the CDR3 DNA reads TGTGCCAGCAGAGCGACAGGGCTAGCCAAAAACATTCAGTACTTC. It encodes CASRATGLAKNIQYF.

The chain carries TRBV5-4 and TRBJ1-2, with 9 bases matching TRBD1. The CDR3 contains 13 residues. Germline V gene sequence: CDR1 SGHNT, CDR2 YYREEE (reference sequence). V gave up 4 bases and J gave up 8 bases; unmatched junction bases: 6. The CDR3 DNA reads as TGTGCCAGCAGCAAGGGGACAGGGCTCGGCTACACCTTC. Its translation: CASSKGTGLGYTF.

V usage is TRBV14 and J usage is TRBJ1-5; D is perhaps TRBD1 (6 bases). Trimming took off 4 bases at V and 4 bases at J, with 11 bases between the two ends. This CDR3 is built from 14 residues. Germline loops: CDR1 SGHDN, CDR2 FVKESK. The CDR3 sequence: CASSPRGANQPQHF. CDR3 bases: TGTGCCAGCAGCCCCAGGGGTGCGAATCAGCCCCAGCATTTT.

This clone was recorded a few times. CDR3 protein: CASSPNAGILFF. Here the CDR3 DNA reads TGTGCCAGCAGCCCTAATGCAGGTATACTGTTTTTT. The chain carries TRBV6-6 and TRBJ1-4; D not resolved. The germline V gene has CDR1 MNHNY and CDR2 SVGAGI (reference sequence). This CDR3 contains 12 residues. The V gene lost 6 bases and the J gene lost 13 bases, with 15 bases spanning the gap.

The chain uses TRBV6-4 and TRBJ1-2, with D possibly being TRBD1 (6 bases). CDR1 is MRHNA and CDR2 is SNTAGT in the germline V gene. The CDR3 totals 15 residues. With 2 bases removed from V and 8 bases from J, the gap between germline ends came to 18 bases. CDR3 in amino acids: CASSDGNRATGGYTF. Here the CDR3 DNA reads TGTGCCAGCAGTGACGGTAACAGGGCCACTGGAGGCTACACCTTC.

This chain joins TRBV14 and TRBJ1-1, with 8 bases fitting TRBD1. Germline CDR1 SGHDN, CDR2 FVKESK. Trimming removed 4 bases from V and 6 bases from J; junction bases left unmatched: 4. The CDR3 has 13 residues. CDR3 bases: TGTGCCAGCAGCCGCCGGACAGGGTCTGAAGCTTTCTTT. Its translation is CASSRRTGSEAFF.

V is TRBV9 and J is TRBJ2-5; D assignment may be TRBD1 or TRBD2 (7 bases each). The V gene lost 2 bases and the J gene lost 5 bases, with 19 bases spanning the gap. CDR1 is SGDLS and CDR2 is YYNGEE in the germline V gene. The CDR3 totals 16 residues. The CDR3 DNA reads as TGTGCCAGCAGCGTGGAGACAGGGAGGGTCGGGGAGACCCAGTACTTC. Residues: CASSVETGRVGETQYF. Full variable domain (outside the CDR3, taken from reference TRBV9 and TRBJ2-5): DSGVTQTPKHLITATGQRVTLRCSPRSGDLSVYWYQQSLDQGLQFLIQYYNGEERAKGNILERFSAQQFPDLHSELNLSSLELGDSALYFCASSVETGRVGETQYFGPGTRLLVL.

V usage is TRBV7-2 and J usage is TRBJ2-5; 9 bases map to TRBD1. The CDR3 contains 14 residues. V shed 5 bases and J 3 bases; nucleotides not matched to a gene: 4. Germline V gene lookup returns CDR1 SGHTA and CDR2 FQGNSA. The CDR3 DNA sequence: TGTGCCAGCAGCCAATGGACAGGGGAAGAGACCCAGTACTTC. Residues: CASSQWTGEETQYF.

The rearrangement uses TRBV7-9 and TRBJ2-3; no reliable D call. Looked up from germline, CDR1 is SEHNR and CDR2 is FQNEAQ (reference sequence). The CDR3 consists of 13 residues. With 4 bases removed from V and 0 bases from J, the gap between germline ends came to 5 bases. This CDR3 is CASSSPSTDTQYF. The CDR3, as DNA: TGTGCCAGCAGCTCACCCAGCACAGATACGCAGTATTTT.

In this sample, this clone turned up once. CDR3 sequence (DNA): TGTGCCAGCAGCCGCGGGGGCGAAAGCTCCTACAATGAGCAGTTCTTC. It yields the protein CASSRGGESSYNEQFF. The V call is TRBV5-6, the J call TRBJ2-1; the D gene is possibly TRBD2 (7 bases). The germline gives CDR1 SGHDT, CDR2 YYEEEE. CDR3 length equals 16 residues. Trimming stripped 4 bases from V and 0 bases from J, with 14 bases between.

The CDR3 nucleotides read TGCGCCAGCAGTGAGTGGGGGACTACCACAGATACGCAGTATTTT. Its translation is CASSEWGTTTDTQYF. The rearrangement uses TRBV10-1 and TRBJ2-3; TRBD2 agrees at 7 bases. With 1 base clipped from V and 2 bases from J, the junction kept 3 bases outside the gene matches. This CDR3 is built from 15 residues. The germline CDR1 and CDR2 sequences are WNHNN and SYGVQD (reference sequence).

This clone was observed a handful of times. This sequence joins TRBV19 and TRBJ1-2; 7 bases align to TRBD1. CDR1 and CDR2 (germline): LNHDA, SQIVND (reference sequence). CDR3 size: 15 residues. Unmatched junction bases numbered 9, after V lost 2 bases and J lost 6 bases. This CDR3 is CASSIPTQGENGYTF. Written as DNA, the CDR3 is TGTGCCAGTAGTATACCTACCCAGGGGGAGAATGGCTACACCTTC. The full variable domain, rest sourced from reference TRBV19 and TRBJ1-2, is DGGITQSPKYLFRKEGQNVTLSCEQNLNHDAMYWYRQDPGQGLRLIYYSQIVNDFQKGDIAEGYSVSREKKESFPLTVTSAQKNPTAFYLCASSIPTQGENGYTFGSGTRLTVV.

In its sample, this clone is large. The genes are TRBV11-3 and TRBJ1-5; 9 bases fit TRBD1. Per the germline V gene, CDR1 is SGHNT and CDR2 is YENEEA. J lost 4 bases, V lost 5 bases, and 9 bases had no gene match. The CDR3 runs 16 residues. The CDR3 coding sequence is TGTGCCAGCAGCCCCCGGGACAGGGTTTTTAATCAGCCCCAGCATTTT. Translating it yields CASSPRDRVFNQPQHF.

The chain couples TRBV19 to TRBJ1-2; tentative D call: TRBD1 (5 bases). In germline, CDR1 is LNHDA, CDR2 SQIVND (reference sequence). The V and J ends lost 3 bases and 3 bases respectively, with 14 bases between them. The CDR3 is 15 residues long. The CDR3 is CASSMAQGGHYGYTF. In DNA form, the CDR3 reads TGTGCCAGTAGTATGGCCCAGGGAGGTCACTATGGCTACACCTTC.

This chain links TRBV4-1 with TRBJ1-5; weak D call: TRBD1 (5 bases). The CDR3 runs to 14 residues. CDR1 and CDR2 (germline): MGHRA, YSYEKL. V was cut by 0 bases and J by 7 bases, with 10 bases left in between. The CDR3 region is CASSQDRRGQPQHF. DNA of the CDR3: TGCGCCAGCAGCCAAGATAGAAGGGGACAGCCCCAGCATTTT.